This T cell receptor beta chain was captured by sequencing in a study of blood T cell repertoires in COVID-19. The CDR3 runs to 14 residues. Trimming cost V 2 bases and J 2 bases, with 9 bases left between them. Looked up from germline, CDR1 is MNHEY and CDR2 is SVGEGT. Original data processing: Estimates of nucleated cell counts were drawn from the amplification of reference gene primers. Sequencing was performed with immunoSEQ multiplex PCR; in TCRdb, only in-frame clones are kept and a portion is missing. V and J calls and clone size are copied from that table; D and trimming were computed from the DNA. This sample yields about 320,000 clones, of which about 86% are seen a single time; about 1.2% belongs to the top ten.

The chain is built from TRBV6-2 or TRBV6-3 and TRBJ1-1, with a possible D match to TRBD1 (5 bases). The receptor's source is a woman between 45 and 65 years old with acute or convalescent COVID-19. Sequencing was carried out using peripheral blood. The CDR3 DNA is TGTGCCAGCAGTTACGTCGACAGTAACACTGAAGCTTTCTTT. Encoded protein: CASSYVDSNTEAFF.